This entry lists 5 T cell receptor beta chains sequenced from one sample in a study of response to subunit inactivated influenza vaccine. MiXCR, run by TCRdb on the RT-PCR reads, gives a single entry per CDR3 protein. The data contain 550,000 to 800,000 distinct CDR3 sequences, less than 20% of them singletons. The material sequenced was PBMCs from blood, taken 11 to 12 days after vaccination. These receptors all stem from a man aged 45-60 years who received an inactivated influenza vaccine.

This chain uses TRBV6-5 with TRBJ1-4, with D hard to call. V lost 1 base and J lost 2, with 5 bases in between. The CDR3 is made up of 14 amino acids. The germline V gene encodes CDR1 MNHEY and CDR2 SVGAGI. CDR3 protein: CASSYYETNEKLFF. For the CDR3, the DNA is TGTGCCAGCAGTTACTACGAGACTAATGAAAAACTGTTTTTT.

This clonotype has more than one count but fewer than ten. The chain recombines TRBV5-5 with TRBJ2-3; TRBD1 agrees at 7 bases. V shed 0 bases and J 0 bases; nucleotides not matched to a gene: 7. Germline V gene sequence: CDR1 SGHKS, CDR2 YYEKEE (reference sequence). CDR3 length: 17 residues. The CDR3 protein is CASSLVVTGVSTDTQYF. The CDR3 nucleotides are TGTGCCAGCAGCTTGGTGGTCACAGGGGTGAGCACAGATACGCAGTATTTT.

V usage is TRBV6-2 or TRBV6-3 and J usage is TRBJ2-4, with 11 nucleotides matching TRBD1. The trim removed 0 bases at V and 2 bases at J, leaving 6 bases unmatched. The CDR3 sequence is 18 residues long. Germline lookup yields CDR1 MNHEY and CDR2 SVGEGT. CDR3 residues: CASSYSSRTGGTKNIQYF. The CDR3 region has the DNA TGTGCCAGCAGTTACTCGAGTCGGACAGGGGGCACCAAAAACATTCAGTACTTC.

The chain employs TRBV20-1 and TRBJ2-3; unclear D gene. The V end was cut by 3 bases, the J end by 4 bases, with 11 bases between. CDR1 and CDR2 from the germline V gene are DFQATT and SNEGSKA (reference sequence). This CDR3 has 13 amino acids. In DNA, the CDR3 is TGCAGTGCTAGTCGAGCTGGACCAGATACGCAGTATTTT. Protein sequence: CSASRAGPDTQYF.

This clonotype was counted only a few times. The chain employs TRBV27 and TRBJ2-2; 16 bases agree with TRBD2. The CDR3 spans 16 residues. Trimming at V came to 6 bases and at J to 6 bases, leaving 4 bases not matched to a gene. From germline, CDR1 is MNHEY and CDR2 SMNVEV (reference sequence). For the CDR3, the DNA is TGTGCCAGCAGCGCCGGGACTAGCGGGAGGGCCGGGGAGCTGTTTTTT. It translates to CASSAGTSGRAGELFF.